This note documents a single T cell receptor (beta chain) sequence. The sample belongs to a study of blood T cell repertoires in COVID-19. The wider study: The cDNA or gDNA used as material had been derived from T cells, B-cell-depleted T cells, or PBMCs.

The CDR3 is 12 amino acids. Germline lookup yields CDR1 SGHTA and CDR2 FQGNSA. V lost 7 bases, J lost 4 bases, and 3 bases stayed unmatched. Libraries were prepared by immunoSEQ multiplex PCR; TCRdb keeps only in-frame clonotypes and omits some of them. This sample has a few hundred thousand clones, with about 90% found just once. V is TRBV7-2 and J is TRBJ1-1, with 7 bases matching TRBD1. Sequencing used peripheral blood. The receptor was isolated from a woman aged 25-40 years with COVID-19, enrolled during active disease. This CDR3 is CASTGGFTEAFF. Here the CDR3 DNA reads TGTGCCAGCACAGGGGGTTTCACTGAAGCTTTCTTT.